A selection of T cell receptor beta chains follows, all from one sample in a study of T cells after yellow fever vaccination. From the 5' RACE reads, TCRdb called clonotypes with MiXCR, one entry per CDR3 protein. Of some 300,000 distinct CDR3 sequences in the sample, around 10% are singletons; the top ten hold about 3%. Material: CD4+ T cells sorted from PBMCs, obtained 5 days after the yellow fever booster vaccination. The receptors here all came from a man between 18 and 29 years old who received the YFV17D yellow fever vaccine. CDR3s include the opening cysteine and the closing phenylalanine or tryptophan.

CDR3 protein	V gene	J gene
CASSYSSGADSYNEQFF	TRBV6-5	TRBJ2-1
CASSVGQNYGYTF	TRBV18	TRBJ1-2
CSASVGRGILNNQPQHF	TRBV20-1	TRBJ1-5
CASSVYSRAEAFF	TRBV7-2	TRBJ1-1
CASSVPIRQSPSGANVLTF	TRBV9	TRBJ2-6
CAWSSQAAYEQYF	TRBV30	TRBJ2-7
CASGVGVEETQYF	TRBV4-3	TRBJ2-5
CASSYRTETETQYF	TRBV5-4	TRBJ2-5
CASSDRNEQFF	TRBV2	TRBJ2-1
CASSPLGITDTQYF	TRBV7-2	TRBJ2-3
CASSVGALDSPLHF	TRBV9	TRBJ1-6
CAISRDREFGYTF	TRBV10-3	TRBJ1-2
CASSVEGYSGQPQHF	TRBV9	TRBJ1-5
CASNGGSPGGTQYF	TRBV9	TRBJ2-5
CAISDALGLGSYNEQFF	TRBV10-3	TRBJ2-1
CASSQLQHAIPQYF	TRBV3-1	TRBJ2-3
CASSLALAGGQDTQYF	TRBV7-9	TRBJ2-3
CASSLEVGQGAANEQFF	TRBV5-6	TRBJ2-1
CASSGGGNNEQFF	TRBV5-1	TRBJ2-1
CASSQRRGGYTF	TRBV4-3	TRBJ1-2
CATSDLKRAGTSTDTQYF	TRBV24-1	TRBJ2-3
CASSYGQATNEKLFF	TRBV5-1	TRBJ1-4
CASTPTLTTGSYEQYF	TRBV12-3/TRBV12-4	TRBJ2-7
CASSLGQGNGYTF	TRBV5-1	TRBJ1-2